This TCR beta chain was recorded in a study of control samples from healthy donors and cancer patients. TCRdb's table, derived via immunoSEQ multiplex PCR, lists solely in-frame clones and lacks some. The data hold under 75,000 clones, with just over 90% observed a single time. This CDR3 comprises 13 residues. Germline assignment: CDR1 LGHDT and CDR2 YNNKEL (reference sequence). V was pared by 1 base and J by 5 bases, with 8 bases between. Material for sequencing was PBMCs. The chain carries TRBV3-1 (or the pseudogene TRBV3-2) and TRBJ1-2; maybe TRBD1 (5 bases). The receptor's source is a woman between 45 and 65 years old with colorectal cancer. CDR3 DNA: TGTGCCAGCAGCCAAGTGGGGGGGTATGGCTACACCTTC. It codes for CASSQVGGYGYTF.